The rows below give T cell receptor beta chains drawn from one sample of a study of blood T cell repertoires in COVID-19. The assay was immunoSEQ multiplex PCR, and TCRdb's table has in-frame clones only and misses some. The sample lists a few hundred thousand clones, around 83% occurring once. Sequenced material: PBMCs or T cells enriched from blood (not recorded which). These receptors were taken from a woman aged 50 to 65 who had recovered from COVID-19. The CDR3 runs from the conserved cysteine through the conserved F or W. A D gene is named only where the DNA matches it firmly.

TRBJ2-7,TRBV30,12,TRBD1,CACADRSYEQYF,TGTGCCTGTGCGGACAGGTCCTACGAGCAGTACTTC
TRBJ2-1,TRBV7-9,14,-,CASSLGGLKNEQFF,TGTGCCAGCAGCTTAGGCGGGTTAAAAAATGAGCAGTTCTTC
TRBJ2-1,TRBV7-8,16,TRBD2,CASIKAGGPRLNEQFF,TGTGCCAGCATAAAAGCGGGGGGGCCACGTTTGAATGAGCAGTTCTTC
TRBJ2-2,TRBV29-1,15,TRBD1,CSVLGGQGVTGELFF,TGCAGCGTTCTCGGGGGACAGGGGGTTACCGGGGAGCTGTTTTTT
TRBJ1-2,TRBV28,18,TRBD1,CASSLWVTGGGRDYGYTF,TGTGCCAGCAGTTTATGGGTGACAGGGGGGGGCAGAGACTATGGCTACACCTTC
TRBJ1-2,TRBV6-1,14,-,CASNRDNDDYGYTF,TGTGCCAGCAACCGGGACAACGATGATTATGGCTACACCTTC
TRBJ2-7,TRBV30,15,TRBD2,CAWSGLAGGGYEQYF,TGTGCCTGGAGTGGTTTAGCGGGAGGGGGCTACGAGCAGTACTTC
TRBJ1-1,TRBV9,15,-,CASSPGTNMNTEAFF,TGTGCCAGCAGCCCCGGGACAAACATGAACACTGAAGCTTTCTTT
TRBJ2-5,TRBV10-3,14,TRBD1,CAISQQGAEETQYF,TGTGCCATCAGCCAACAGGGGGCCGAAGAGACCCAGTACTTC
TRBJ1-4,TRBV28,13,-,CASRTVFDEKLFF,TGTGCCAGCCGGACAGTTTTCGACGAAAAACTGTTTTTT